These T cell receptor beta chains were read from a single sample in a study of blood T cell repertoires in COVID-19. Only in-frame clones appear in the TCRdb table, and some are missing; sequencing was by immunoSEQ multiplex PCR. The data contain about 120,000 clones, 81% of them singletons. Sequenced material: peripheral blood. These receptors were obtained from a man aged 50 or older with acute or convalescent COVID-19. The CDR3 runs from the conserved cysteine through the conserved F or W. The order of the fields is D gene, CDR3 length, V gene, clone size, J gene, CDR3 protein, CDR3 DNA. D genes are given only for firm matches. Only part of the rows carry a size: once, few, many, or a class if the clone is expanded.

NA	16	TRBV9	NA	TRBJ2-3	CASSVAIGVGTDTQYF	TGTGCCAGCAGCGTAGCTATCGGGGTGGGCACAGATACGCAGTATTTT
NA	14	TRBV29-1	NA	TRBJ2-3	CSVRRGQGTDTQYF	TGCAGCGTCCGGAGGGGGCAGGGCACAGATACGCAGTATTTT
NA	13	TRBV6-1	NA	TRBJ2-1	CASSEARGHEQFF	TGTGCCAGCAGTGAAGCGCGGGGCCATGAGCAGTTCTTC
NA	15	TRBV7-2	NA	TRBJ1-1	CASSFRDRRKAEAFF	TGTGCCAGCAGCTTTCGAGACAGAAGGAAGGCTGAAGCTTTCTTT
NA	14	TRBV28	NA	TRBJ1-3	CASSRDNSGNTIYF	TGTGCCAGCAGTAGGGACAACTCTGGAAACACCATATATTTT
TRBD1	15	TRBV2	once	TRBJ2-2	CASSLQGPNTGELFF	TGTGCCAGCAGTTTACAGGGGCCGAACACCGGGGAGCTGTTTTTT
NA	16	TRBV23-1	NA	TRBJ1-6	CASSPLEEGLWSPLHF	TGCGCCAGCAGTCCTCTTGAGGAGGGCCTGTGGTCACCCCTCCACTTT
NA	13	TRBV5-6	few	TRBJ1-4	CASSLPGGEKLFF	TGTGCCAGCAGCTTGCCAGGAGGGGAAAAACTGTTTTTT
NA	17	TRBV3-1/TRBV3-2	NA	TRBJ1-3	CASSQRQVALSGNTIYF	TGTGCCAGCAGCCAGCGTCAGGTGGCTCTCTCTGGAAACACCATATATTTT
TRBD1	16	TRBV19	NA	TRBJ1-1	CASSIERGRGITEAFF	TGTGCCAGTAGTATAGAGAGGGGGCGCGGTATCACTGAAGCTTTCTTT
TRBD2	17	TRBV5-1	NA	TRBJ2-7	CASSLAGGTRGPYEQYF	TGCGCCAGCAGCTTGGCAGGAGGGACTAGGGGCCCCTACGAGCAGTACTTC
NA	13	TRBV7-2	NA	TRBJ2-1	CASSSTYYNEQFF	TGTGCCAGCAGCTCGACTTATTACAATGAGCAGTTCTTC
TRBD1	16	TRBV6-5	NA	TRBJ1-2	CASSYSQGAGSYGYTF	TGTGCCAGCAGTTACTCCCAGGGGGCGGGTAGCTATGGCTACACCTTC
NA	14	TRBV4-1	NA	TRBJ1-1	CASSQDIRNTEAFF	TGCGCCAGCAGCCAAGATATCCGGAACACTGAAGCTTTCTTT
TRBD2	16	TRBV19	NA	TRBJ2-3	CASSIRLAGDTDTQYF	TGTGCCAGTAGTATTCGTCTAGCGGGGGACACAGATACGCAGTATTTT
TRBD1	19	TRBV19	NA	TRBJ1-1	CASSTGQGRTKRVNTEAFF	TGTGCCAGTAGTACCGGACAGGGCCGGACTAAACGAGTAAACACTGAAGCTTTCTTT
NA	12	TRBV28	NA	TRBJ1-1	CASKPEQDEAFF	TGTGCCAGCAAGCCCGAACAGGACGAAGCTTTCTTT
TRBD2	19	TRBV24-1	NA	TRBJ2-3	CATSDNRGTSGDHVDTQYF	TGTGCCACCAGTGATAACAGGGGGACTAGCGGGGACCATGTAGATACGCAGTATTTT
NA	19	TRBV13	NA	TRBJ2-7	CASSPTTIGGEEVSYEQYF	TGTGCCAGCAGCCCCACTACCATTGGTGGGGAGGAGGTTTCCTACGAGCAGTACTTC
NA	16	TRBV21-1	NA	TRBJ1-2	CASSMCPGTGPDLYTF	TGTGCCAGCAGCATGTGTCCCGGGACAGGGCCAGATCTATACACCTTC
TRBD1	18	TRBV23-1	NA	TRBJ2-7	CASSQCCSGQVSSYEQYF	TGCGCCAGCAGTCAGTGCTGCTCGGGACAGGTCAGCTCCTACGAGCAGTACTTC
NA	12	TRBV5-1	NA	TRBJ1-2	CASGFQGYGYTF	TGCGCCAGCGGCTTCCAGGGTTATGGCTACACCTTC
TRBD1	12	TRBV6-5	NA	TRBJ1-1	CASKGANTEAFF	TGTGCCAGCAAGGGGGCGAACACTGAAGCTTTCTTT
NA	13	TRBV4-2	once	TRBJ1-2	CASSLGRGSGYTF	TGTGCCAGCAGCCTTGGGCGGGGGAGTGGCTACACCTTC
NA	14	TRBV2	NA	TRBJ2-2	CASRRAGNTGELFF	TGTGCCAGCAGGCGGGCGGGTAACACCGGGGAGCTGTTTTTT
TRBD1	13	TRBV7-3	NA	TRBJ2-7	CASSFDRGYEQYF	TGTGCCAGCAGTTTCGACAGGGGCTACGAGCAGTACTTC
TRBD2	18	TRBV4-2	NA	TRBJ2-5	CASSQERVAGGSQETQYF	TGTGCCAGCAGCCAAGAGAGAGTAGCGGGGGGGTCCCAAGAGACCCAGTACTTC
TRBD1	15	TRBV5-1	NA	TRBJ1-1	CASSVRTGANTEAFF	TGCGCCAGCAGCGTAAGGACAGGGGCCAACACTGAAGCTTTCTTT
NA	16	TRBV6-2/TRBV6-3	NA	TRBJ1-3	CASSYLEGYSGNTIYF	TGTGCCAGCAGTTACTTGGAGGGCTACTCTGGAAACACCATATATTTT
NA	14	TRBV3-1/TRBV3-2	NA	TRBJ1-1	CASSRGTAGAEAFF	TGTGCCAGCAGCCGGGGGACCGCGGGGGCTGAAGCTTTCTTT
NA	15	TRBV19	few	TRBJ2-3	CASSQYRTSTDTQYF	TGTGCCAGTAGTCAATACAGGACAAGCACAGATACGCAGTATTTT
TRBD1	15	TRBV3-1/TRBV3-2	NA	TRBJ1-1	CASSRRDSLNTEAFF	TGTGCCAGCAGCCGCCGGGACAGTTTGAACACTGAAGCTTTCTTT
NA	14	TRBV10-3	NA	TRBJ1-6	CAISESQGSSPLHF	TGTGCCATCAGTGAGTCCCAGGGGAGTTCACCCCTCCACTTT